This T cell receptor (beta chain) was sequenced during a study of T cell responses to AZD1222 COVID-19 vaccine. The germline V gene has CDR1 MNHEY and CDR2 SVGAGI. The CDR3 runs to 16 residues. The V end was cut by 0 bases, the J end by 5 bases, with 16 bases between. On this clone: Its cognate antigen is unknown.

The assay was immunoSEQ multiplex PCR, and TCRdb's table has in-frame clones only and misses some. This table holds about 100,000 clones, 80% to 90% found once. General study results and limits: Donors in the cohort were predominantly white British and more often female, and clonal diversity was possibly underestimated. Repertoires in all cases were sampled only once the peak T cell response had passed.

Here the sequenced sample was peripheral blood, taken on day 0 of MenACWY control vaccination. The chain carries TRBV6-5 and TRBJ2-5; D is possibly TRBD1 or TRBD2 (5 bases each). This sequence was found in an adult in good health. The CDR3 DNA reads TGTGCCAGCAGTTACTCGGGGACGCCCTCAGGGGAGACCCAGTACTTC. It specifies CASSYSGTPSGETQYF.